This T cell receptor beta chain was identified during a study of vaccination effects on CD4 cells after COVID-19. Study overall: Antigen-specific CD4+ T cells were expanded with viral peptide pools in the ViraFEST assay before sequencing. Regarding the study as a whole: Marked clonal contraction of both clone types appeared late after vaccination.

Here immunoSEQ multiplex PCR was the method, and the copy in TCRdb shows in-frame clones only, minus some. The sample carries about 38,000 clones, 82% recorded once. Germline V CDR1 and CDR2: ENHRY, SYGVKD. V lost 7 bases and J 11 bases, leaving 15 bases between the germline ends. This CDR3 is 13 amino acids long. Cells that had been cultured for roughly eleven days were the source of isolated CD4+ T cells. Vaccine recipients had no previous SARS-CoV-2 infection; their nucleocapsid antibodies were negative. IL-2 medium was substituted for half the medium on days 3 and 7. For this clone: The antigen is undetermined.

J is TRBJ1-6 and V is TRBV10-3, with a tentative D call TRBD1 (5 bases). The sequence came from a human donor who received a COVID-19 vaccine. Specimen: CD4+ T cells from PBMCs cultured without peptide, collected before COVID-19 vaccination. CDR3 coding DNA: TGTGCCATCAACCGGGACTTAACTACACCCCTCCACTTT. Encoded protein: CAINRDLTTPLHF.